These T cell receptor beta chains were read from a single sample in a study of Graves' ophthalmopathy and Graves' hyperthyroidism. MiXCR was run by TCRdb on the multiplex PCR reads, yielding one entry per CDR3 protein. The sample yields a few hundred thousand distinct CDR3 sequences, about 15% seen once. The sequenced sample consisted of peripheral blood. The receptors were gathered from an adult woman with stable Graves' hyperthyroidism. The CDR3 runs from the conserved cysteine through the conserved F or W. The order of the fields is V gene, J gene, clone size, D gene, CDR3 DNA, CDR3 protein. A D gene is named only where the DNA matches it firmly. Clone sizes are given selectively: once, few, many, or a class where the clone is expanded.

TRBV6-6,TRBJ1-1,many,TRBD1,TGTGCCAGCAGGACAGGGTCGACGAACACTGAAGCTTTCTTT,CASRTGSTNTEAFF
TRBV20-1,TRBJ2-7,many,NA,TGCAGTGCTCTGGACGGAACCTACGAGCAGTACTTC,CSALDGTYEQYF
TRBV3-1,TRBJ1-1,many,TRBD1,TGTGCCAGCAGCCACCACCAGACAGGGGTGAACACTGAAGCTTTCTTT,CASSHHQTGVNTEAFF
TRBV7-3,TRBJ2-7,NA,TRBD2,TGCGCCAGCAGCTTACCTGGGACTAGTTCCGAGCAGTACTTC,CASSLPGTSSEQYF
TRBV20-1,TRBJ2-7,many,TRBD1,TGCAGTGCTAGAGCCCGGGACAGGGGAGACTACGAGCAGTACTTC,CSARARDRGDYEQYF
TRBV4-3,TRBJ2-2,NA,TRBD2,TGCGCCAGCAGCCGCCTAGCGGGAGTTATCGGGGAGCTGTTTTTT,CASSRLAGVIGELFF
TRBV2,TRBJ2-2,many,TRBD1,TGTGCCAGCAGTACCGGGACAGGGATAAACGGGGAGCTGTTTTTT,CASSTGTGINGELFF
TRBV30,TRBJ2-7,many,TRBD1,TGTGCCTACCGGGACAGGGGCACCTACGAGCAGTACTTC,CAYRDRGTYEQYF
TRBV11-2,TRBJ1-1,many,TRBD1,TGTGCCAGCAGTCAAGACAGGGGGCGAGGGGGCACTGAAGCTTTCTTT,CASSQDRGRGGTEAFF
TRBV6-5,TRBJ2-5,many,TRBD2,TGTGCCAGCAACCCGCCTCCGTGGGCGGGAGTAGAGACCCAGTACTTC,CASNPPPWAGVETQYF
TRBV30,TRBJ2-7,many,NA,TGTGCCTGGAGTGTACGTATGGTATCTAGCTCCTACGAGCAGTACTTC,CAWSVRMVSSSYEQYF
TRBV29-1,TRBJ2-7,many,TRBD2,TGCAGCGTTGATCTAGCGGGAGGGTACGAGCAGTACTTC,CSVDLAGGYEQYF
TRBV5-1,TRBJ2-5,many,NA,TGCGCCAGCAGCCCGATGTCGGGTTATCAAGAGACCCAGTACTTC,CASSPMSGYQETQYF
TRBV27,TRBJ1-6,many,NA,TGTGCCAGCAGTTTCTATCGCATCGATAATTCACCCCTCCACTTT,CASSFYRIDNSPLHF
TRBV2,TRBJ2-7,many,TRBD1,TGTGCCAGCAGGACCGGGACAGGGTCCTACGAGCAGTACTTC,CASRTGTGSYEQYF
TRBV28,TRBJ2-7,many,NA,TGTGCCAGCAGCTTAGTCGCAGGGACCTACGAGCAGTACTTC,CASSLVAGTYEQYF
TRBV10-3,TRBJ2-7,NA,TRBD1,TGTGCCATCAGAAACCGGGACAGGGAGGGTTCAAACTACGAGCAGTACTTC,CAIRNRDREGSNYEQYF
TRBV6-4,TRBJ2-7,many,TRBD1,TGTGCCTCCAGTTTCCTCTACGGGACAGGGGGAGACGAGCAGTACTTC,CASSFLYGTGGDEQYF
TRBV2,TRBJ2-5,many,NA,TGTGCCAGCAGCCTAGCTGAAGAGACCCAGTACTTC,CASSLAEETQYF
TRBV12-3/TRBV12-4,TRBJ1-5,many,TRBD1,TGTGCCAGCAGTCCCGGACAGGGGAATCAGCCCCAGCATTTT,CASSPGQGNQPQHF
TRBV20-1,TRBJ2-4,NA,NA,TGCAGTGCGAATCCAGAAGGGGAGTTGGAAAACATTCAGTACTTC,CSANPEGELENIQYF
TRBV28,TRBJ2-7,many,NA,TGTGCCAGCAGTTTGTACAGCTCCTACGAGCAGTACTTC,CASSLYSSYEQYF
TRBV25-1,TRBJ1-5,many,TRBD1,TGTGCCAGCAGTCTCAGGGGGACTGGGCAGCCCCAGCATTTT,CASSLRGTGQPQHF
TRBV27,TRBJ2-2,many,NA,TGTGCCAGCAGTCCCATATCTCTCGGAGCGGGTACGAACACCGGGGAGCTGTTTTTT,CASSPISLGAGTNTGELFF
TRBV6-4,TRBJ2-4,many,NA,TGTGCCAGCAACACCGTCTCCTCCAAAAACATTCAGTACTTC,CASNTVSSKNIQYF
TRBV5-5,TRBJ2-4,once,TRBD1,TGTGCCAGCAGCCATACGACAGGGTTTGTAAGCATTAAGTACTTC,CASSHTTGFVSIKYF
TRBV3-1,TRBJ2-7,NA,NA,TGTCCCAGCAGCCCAAAGGGAAACTACGAGCAGTACTTC,CPSSPKGNYEQYF
TRBV12-3/TRBV12-4,TRBJ2-7,many,NA,TGTGCCAGCAGTCCCTCCAGCGGAGGTTGGGGGGAGCAGTACTTC,CASSPSSGGWGEQYF
TRBV28,TRBJ2-7,few,NA,TGTGCCAGCAGTTTATGGCCCTACGAGCAGTACTTC,CASSLWPYEQYF
TRBV28,TRBJ2-5,many,NA,TGTGCCAGCAGTTTCCCCCAAACTAGTTTGGAGACCCAGTACTTC,CASSFPQTSLETQYF
TRBV11-1,TRBJ1-2,NA,NA,TGTGCCAGCAGCTCCACGGGAGCAGATATTAACTATGGCTACACCTTC,CASSSTGADINYGYTF
TRBV20-1,TRBJ2-2,NA,NA,TGCAGTGCTTACGGCGGACAAAGGGGTTGGTACACCGGGGAGCTGTTTTTT,CSAYGGQRGWYTGELFF
TRBV30,TRBJ1-5,many,NA,TGTGCCTGGAGTCCTCGTACAGGGCTATTTCATAGCAATCAGCCCCAGCATTTT,CAWSPRTGLFHSNQPQHF
TRBV12-3/TRBV12-4,TRBJ2-7,many,NA,TGTGCCAGCAGTTTAAGAGCGGCTCAGTCCTACGAGCAGTACTTC,CASSLRAAQSYEQYF
TRBV20-1,TRBJ2-7,many,TRBD1,TGCAGTGCTAGGGGGGACAGGGATTACGAGCAGTACTTC,CSARGDRDYEQYF
TRBV12-5,TRBJ1-1,many,NA,TGTGCTAGTGGTTTTGGGGGAAAGACTGAAGCTTTCTTT,CASGFGGKTEAFF
TRBV4-1,TRBJ1-6,many,NA,TGCGCCAGCAGCCAAGATACGGATTTACCCCTCCACTTT,CASSQDTDLPLHF
TRBV2,TRBJ2-5,many,TRBD2,TGTGCCAGCAGTTCCAGGACTAGCGGGGGGATTAGAGAGACCCAGTACTTC,CASSSRTSGGIRETQYF
TRBV5-6,TRBJ2-1,NA,NA,TGTGCCAGCAGCTTGGCCAATGAGCAGTTCTTC,CASSLANEQFF
TRBV29-1,TRBJ1-1,many,NA,TGCAGCGTTGCAGGGGCGCGAACTGAAGCTTTCTTT,CSVAGARTEAFF
TRBV24-1,TRBJ2-2,many,NA,TGTGCCACCAGTGTTTTACCCAACACCGGGGAGCTGTTTTTT,CATSVLPNTGELFF
TRBV19,TRBJ2-7,many,TRBD1,TGTGCCAGTAGTATCGGCAGGGGGCCCTACGAGCAGTACTTC,CASSIGRGPYEQYF
TRBV29-1,TRBJ2-5,NA,TRBD1,TGCAGCGTGGGACAGGGTGGCACCCTAGAGACCCAGTACTTC,CSVGQGGTLETQYF
TRBV4-2,TRBJ2-5,many,TRBD2,TGTGCCAGCAGCCAAGCCGGGAGGGAGGGAGAGACCCAGTACTTC,CASSQAGREGETQYF
TRBV4-1,TRBJ1-1,many,TRBD1,TGCGCCAGCAGCCCCCGACAGGGGGCAAGCACTGAAGCTTTCTTT,CASSPRQGASTEAFF
TRBV5-1,TRBJ1-1,many,TRBD1,TGCGCCAGCAGCTTGGGCAGGGGGCAGGCGAACACTGAAGCTTTCTTT,CASSLGRGQANTEAFF
TRBV7-9,TRBJ1-5,NA,NA,TGTGCCAGCAGTTCCGATAGCAATCATCCCCAGCATTTT,CASSSDSNHPQHF
TRBV19,TRBJ1-1,many,NA,TGTGCCAGTAGTTACCCCGGGCAGAACACTGAAGCTTTCTTT,CASSYPGQNTEAFF
TRBV10-3,TRBJ1-5,many,NA,TGTGCCATCAGTGAACCTCGTCAGCCCCAGCATTTT,CAISEPRQPQHF
TRBV19,TRBJ1-1,many,NA,TGTGCCAGTAGTATAGGGGCAGGGGCTCGAGCTTTCTTT,CASSIGAGARAFF
TRBV14,TRBJ1-1,few,TRBD1,TGTGCCAGCAGCCAAGTACTAGGGACAGCTAACACTGAAGCTTTCTTT,CASSQVLGTANTEAFF
TRBV19,TRBJ1-5,many,NA,TGTGCCAGTAGTATAGAAATCAGGGATCAGCCCCAGCATTTT,CASSIEIRDQPQHF